This TCR beta chain was documented in a study of T cells in Graves' hyperthyroidism and ophthalmopathy. The junction had 7 bases not matched to a gene; V was cut back by 4 bases and J by 7 bases. The CDR3 extends over 13 amino acids. Per germline, CDR1 SGHRS and CDR2 YFSETQ. RNA transcripts provided the source from which TCR beta CDR3 regions were amplified. A first-round RT-PCR of the TCR CDR3 used the HTBI primer set. A single record per CDR3 protein comes from TCRdb applying MiXCR to the multiplex PCR reads. Among about 260,000 distinct CDR3 sequences, over 20% were seen once, and the ten largest hold around 60%.

The clonotype originates from a man between 25 and 39 years old with Graves' ophthalmopathy. Material for sequencing was blood. The chain combines TRBV5-1 with TRBJ2-5; TRBD1 matches at 7 bases. CDR3: CASSQGTEPTQYF. The DNA of the CDR3 is TGCGCCAGCAGCCAAGGGACAGAACCGACCCAGTACTTC.